This TCR beta chain was identified in a study of response to subunit inactivated influenza vaccine. The study's findings and limits: The authors offered the suggestion that each seasonal influenza vaccination recruits few new T cells.

Each CDR3 protein is one row after TCRdb ran MiXCR on the RT-PCR reads. The data contain about 190,000 distinct CDR3 sequences, approximately 15% of them singletons. V gave up 3 bases and J gave up 1 base; unmatched junction bases: 6. Germline CDR1 and CDR2: MNHEY and SVGEGT. CDR3 length: 16 residues. On this clonotype itself: Its target is not known.

The sample was CD8+ T cells sorted from PBMCs, taken more than 4 days after vaccination. This chain connects TRBV6-2 or TRBV6-3 to TRBJ2-5; 9 bases match TRBD2. The source of this sequence is a man aged 50-60 years who received an inactivated influenza vaccine. The CDR3 DNA reads TGTGCCAGCAGTTATGGAGCGGGAGGCCTCCAAGAGACCCAGTACTTC. Translation gives CASSYGAGGLQETQYF.